This note documents a single TCR beta chain sequence. Across 20 to 25 US areas, participants ranged in age from about 18 to 100 years. The sample belongs to a study of blood T cell repertoires in COVID-19. Overall study context: Acute-phase and convalescent COVID-19 samples originated in the United States, Italy and Spain. Sources were T cells, B-cell-depleted T cells, or PBMCs; the material itself was cDNA or gDNA.

Per the original methods: Amplifying reference gene primers gave estimates of nucleated cell counts. Repertoires were generated with immunoSEQ multiplex PCR, while TCRdb's copy carries only in-frame clones and drops some. That table supplies the V and J calls and clone size; D and trimming were determined from the DNA. The table records 40,000 to 50,000 clones, around 83% of them present only once. The CDR3 has 13 residues. Germline V gene lookup returns CDR1 MDHEN and CDR2 SYDVKM. The V end lost 6 bases, the J end lost 4 bases, and 12 bases lay between the germline ends. The V gene is TRBV28, the J gene TRBJ1-2; no firm D call. The sample taken for sequencing was PBMCs or T cells enriched from blood (not recorded which). This sequence originates from a woman aged 45-65 years who had recovered from COVID-19. The DNA of the CDR3 is TGTGCCAGCAGCACCGGGTTCTCCTATGGCTACACCTTC. This encodes CASSTGFSYGYTF.